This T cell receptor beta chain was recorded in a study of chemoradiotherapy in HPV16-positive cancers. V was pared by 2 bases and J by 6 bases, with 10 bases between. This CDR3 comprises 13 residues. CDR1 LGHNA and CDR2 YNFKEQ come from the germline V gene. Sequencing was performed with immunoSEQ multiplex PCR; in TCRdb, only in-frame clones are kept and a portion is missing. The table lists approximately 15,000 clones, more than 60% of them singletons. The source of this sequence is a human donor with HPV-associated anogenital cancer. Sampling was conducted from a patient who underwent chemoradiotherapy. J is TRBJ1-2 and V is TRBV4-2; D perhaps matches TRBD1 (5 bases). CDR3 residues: CASSQYVRDGYTF. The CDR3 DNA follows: TGTGCCAGCAGCCAATATGTCAGGGATGGCTACACCTTC.